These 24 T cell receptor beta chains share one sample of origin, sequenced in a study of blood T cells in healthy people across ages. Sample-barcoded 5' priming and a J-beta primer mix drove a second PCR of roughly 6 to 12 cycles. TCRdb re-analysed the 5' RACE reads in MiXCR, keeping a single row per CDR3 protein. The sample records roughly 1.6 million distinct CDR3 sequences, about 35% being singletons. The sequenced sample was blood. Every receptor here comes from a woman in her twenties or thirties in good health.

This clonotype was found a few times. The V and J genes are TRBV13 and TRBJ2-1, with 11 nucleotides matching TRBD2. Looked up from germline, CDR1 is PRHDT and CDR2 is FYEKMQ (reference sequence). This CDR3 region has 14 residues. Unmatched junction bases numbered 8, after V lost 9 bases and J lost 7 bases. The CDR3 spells CASAIAGGFNEQFF. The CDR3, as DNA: TGTGCCAGTGCGATAGCGGGAGGGTTTAATGAGCAGTTCTTC. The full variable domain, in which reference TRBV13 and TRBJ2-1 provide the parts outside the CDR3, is AAGVIQSPRHLIKEKRETATLKCYPIPRHDTVYWYQQGPGQDPQFLISFYEKMQSDKGSIPDRFSAQQFSDYHSELNMSSLELGDSALYFCASAIAGGFNEQFFGPGTRLTVL.

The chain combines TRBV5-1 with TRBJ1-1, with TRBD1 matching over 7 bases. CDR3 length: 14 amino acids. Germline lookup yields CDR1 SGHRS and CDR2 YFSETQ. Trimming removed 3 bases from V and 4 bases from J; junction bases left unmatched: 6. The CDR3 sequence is CASSSQGGITEAFF. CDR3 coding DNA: TGCGCCAGCAGCTCTCAGGGGGGGATCACTGAAGCTTTCTTT.

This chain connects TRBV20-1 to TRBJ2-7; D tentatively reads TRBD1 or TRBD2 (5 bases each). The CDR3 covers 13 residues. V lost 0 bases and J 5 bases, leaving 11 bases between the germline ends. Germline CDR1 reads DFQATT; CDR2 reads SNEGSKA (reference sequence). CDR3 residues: CSARDGRGDEQYF. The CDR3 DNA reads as TGCAGTGCTAGAGATGGGAGAGGGGACGAGCAGTACTTC.

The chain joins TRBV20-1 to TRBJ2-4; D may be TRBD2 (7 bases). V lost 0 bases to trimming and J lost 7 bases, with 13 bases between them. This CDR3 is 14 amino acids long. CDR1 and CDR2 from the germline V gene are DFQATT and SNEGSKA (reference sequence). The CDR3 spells CSARDGGAGNIQYF. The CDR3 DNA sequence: TGCAGTGCTAGAGATGGGGGGGCGGGGAACATTCAGTACTTC.

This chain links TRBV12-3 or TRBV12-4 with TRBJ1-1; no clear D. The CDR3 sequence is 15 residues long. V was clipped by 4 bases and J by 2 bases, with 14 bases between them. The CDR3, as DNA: TGTGCCAGCAGTTCGACCCGGGGTGATAACACTGAAGCTTTCTTT. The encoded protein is CASSSTRGDNTEAFF.

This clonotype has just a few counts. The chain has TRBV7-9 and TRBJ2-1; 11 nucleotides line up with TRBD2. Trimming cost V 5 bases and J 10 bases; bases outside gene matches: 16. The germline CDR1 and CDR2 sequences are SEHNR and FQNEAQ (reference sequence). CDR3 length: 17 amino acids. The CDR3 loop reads CASSPDGSGTSGDEQFF. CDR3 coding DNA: TGTGCCAGCAGCCCAGACGGATCCGGGACTAGCGGTGACGAGCAGTTCTTC.

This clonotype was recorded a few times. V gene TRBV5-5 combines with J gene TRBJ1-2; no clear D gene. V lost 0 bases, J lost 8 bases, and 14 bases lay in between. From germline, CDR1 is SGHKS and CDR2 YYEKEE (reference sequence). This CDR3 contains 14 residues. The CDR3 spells CASSLEAAPRGYTF. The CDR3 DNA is TGTGCCAGCAGCTTGGAGGCAGCACCACGGGGCTACACCTTC.

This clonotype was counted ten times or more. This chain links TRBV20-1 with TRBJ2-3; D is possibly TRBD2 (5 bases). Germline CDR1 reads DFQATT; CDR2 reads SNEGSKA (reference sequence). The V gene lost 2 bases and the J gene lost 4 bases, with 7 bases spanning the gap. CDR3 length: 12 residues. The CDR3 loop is CSARLGADTQYF. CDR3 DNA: TGCAGTGCTAGACTCGGGGCAGATACGCAGTATTTT.

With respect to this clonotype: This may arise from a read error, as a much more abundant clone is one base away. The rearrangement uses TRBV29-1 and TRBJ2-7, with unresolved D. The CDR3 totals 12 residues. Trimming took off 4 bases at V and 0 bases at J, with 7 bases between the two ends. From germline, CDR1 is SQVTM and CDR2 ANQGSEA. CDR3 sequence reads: CSVAHGSYEQYF. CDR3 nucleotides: TGCAGCGTTGCACACGGCTCCTACGAGCAGTACTTC.

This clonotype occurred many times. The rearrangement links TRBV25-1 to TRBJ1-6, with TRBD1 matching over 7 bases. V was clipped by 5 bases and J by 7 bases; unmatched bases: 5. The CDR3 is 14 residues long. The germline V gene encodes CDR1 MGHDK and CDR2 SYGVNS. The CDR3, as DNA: TGTGCCAGCAGTCGGGACAGCACAAATTCACCCCTCCACTTT. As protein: CASSRDSTNSPLHF.

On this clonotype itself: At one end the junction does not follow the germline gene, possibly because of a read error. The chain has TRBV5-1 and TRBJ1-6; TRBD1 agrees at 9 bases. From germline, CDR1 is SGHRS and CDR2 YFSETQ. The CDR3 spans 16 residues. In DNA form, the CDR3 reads TGCGCCAGCAGCTTACAGGGGGCAAAAAATAATCCACCCCTCCACTTT. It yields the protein CASSLQGAKNNPPLHF.

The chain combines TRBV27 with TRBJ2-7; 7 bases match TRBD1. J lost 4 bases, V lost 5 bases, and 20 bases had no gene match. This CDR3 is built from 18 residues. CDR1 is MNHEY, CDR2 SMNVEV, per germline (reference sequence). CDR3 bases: TGTGCCAGCAGTCCCTCGTATGGCGAGACAGGGCTAATATACGAGCAGTACTTC. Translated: CASSPSYGETGLIYEQYF.

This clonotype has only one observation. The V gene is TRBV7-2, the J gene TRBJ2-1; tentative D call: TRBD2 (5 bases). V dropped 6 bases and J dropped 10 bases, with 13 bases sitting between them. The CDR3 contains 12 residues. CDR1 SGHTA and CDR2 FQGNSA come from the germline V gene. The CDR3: CASSSDWIEQFF. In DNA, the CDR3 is TGTGCCAGCAGTTCGGACTGGATCGAGCAGTTCTTC.

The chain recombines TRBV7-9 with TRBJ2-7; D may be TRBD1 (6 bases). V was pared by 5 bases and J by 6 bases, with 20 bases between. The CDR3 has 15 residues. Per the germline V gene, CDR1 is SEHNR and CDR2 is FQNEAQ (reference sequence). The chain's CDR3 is CASSALQGRPSEQYF. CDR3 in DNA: TGTGCCAGCAGCGCCTTACAGGGCCGCCCCTCCGAGCAGTACTTC.

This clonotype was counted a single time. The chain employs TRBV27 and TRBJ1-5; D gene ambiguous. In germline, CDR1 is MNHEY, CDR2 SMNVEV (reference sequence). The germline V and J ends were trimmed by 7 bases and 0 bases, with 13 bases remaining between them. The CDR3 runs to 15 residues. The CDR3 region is CASKIRLGSNQPQHF. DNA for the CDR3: TGTGCCAGCAAAATCCGATTGGGTAGCAATCAGCCCCAGCATTTT.

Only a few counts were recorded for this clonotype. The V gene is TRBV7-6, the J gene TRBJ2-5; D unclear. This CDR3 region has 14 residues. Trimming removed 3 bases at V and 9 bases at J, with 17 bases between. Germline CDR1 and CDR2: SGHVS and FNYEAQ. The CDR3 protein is CASSFRAIATAQYF. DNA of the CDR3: TGTGCCAGCAGCTTCCGGGCCATCGCCACGGCCCAGTACTTC.

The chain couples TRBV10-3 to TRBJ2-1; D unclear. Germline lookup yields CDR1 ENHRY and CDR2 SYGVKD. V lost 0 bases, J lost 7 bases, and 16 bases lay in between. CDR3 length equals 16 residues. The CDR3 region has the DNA TGTGCCATCAGTGAGTCGAACAATTTAGCCGGGAATGAGCAGTTCTTC. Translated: CAISESNNLAGNEQFF.

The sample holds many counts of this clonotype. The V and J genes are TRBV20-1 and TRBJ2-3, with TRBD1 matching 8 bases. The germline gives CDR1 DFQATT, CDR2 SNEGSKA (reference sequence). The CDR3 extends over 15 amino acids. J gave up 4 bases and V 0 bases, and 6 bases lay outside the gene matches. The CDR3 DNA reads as TGCAGTGCTAGAGATGGACAGGGTGATTCAGATACGCAGTATTTT. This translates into CSARDGQGDSDTQYF.

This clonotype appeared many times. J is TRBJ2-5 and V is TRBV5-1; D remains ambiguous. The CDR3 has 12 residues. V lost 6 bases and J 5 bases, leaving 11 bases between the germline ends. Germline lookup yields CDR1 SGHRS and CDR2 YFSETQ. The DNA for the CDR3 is TGCGCCAGCACGTCGGACGGGGAGACCCAGTACTTC. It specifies CASTSDGETQYF.

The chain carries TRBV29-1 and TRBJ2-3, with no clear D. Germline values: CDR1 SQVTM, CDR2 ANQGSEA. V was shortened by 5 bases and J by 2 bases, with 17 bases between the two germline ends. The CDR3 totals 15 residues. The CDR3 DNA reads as TGCAGCGTTCTAAGTGCGTTGATTCTCACAGATACGCAGTATTTT. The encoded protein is CSVLSALILTDTQYF.

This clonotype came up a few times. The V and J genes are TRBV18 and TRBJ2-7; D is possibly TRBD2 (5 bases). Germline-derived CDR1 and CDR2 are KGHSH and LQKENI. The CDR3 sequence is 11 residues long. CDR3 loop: CSGGSGYEQYF. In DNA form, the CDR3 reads TGTTCCGGCGGGTCAGGCTACGAGCAGTACTTC.

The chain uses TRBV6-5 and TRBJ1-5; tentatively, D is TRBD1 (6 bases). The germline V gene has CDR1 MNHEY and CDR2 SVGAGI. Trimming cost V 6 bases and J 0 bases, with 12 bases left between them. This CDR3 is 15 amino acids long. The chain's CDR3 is CASSPDSNSNQPQHF. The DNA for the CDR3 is TGTGCCAGCAGCCCGGACAGTAATAGCAATCAGCCCCAGCATTTT.

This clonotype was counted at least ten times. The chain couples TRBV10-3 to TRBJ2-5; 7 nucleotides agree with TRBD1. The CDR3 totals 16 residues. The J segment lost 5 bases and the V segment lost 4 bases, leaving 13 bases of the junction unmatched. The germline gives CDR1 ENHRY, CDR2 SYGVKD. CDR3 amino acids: CAISAADRAAGETQYF. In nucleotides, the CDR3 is TGTGCCATCAGTGCCGCTGACAGGGCCGCAGGGGAGACCCAGTACTTC.

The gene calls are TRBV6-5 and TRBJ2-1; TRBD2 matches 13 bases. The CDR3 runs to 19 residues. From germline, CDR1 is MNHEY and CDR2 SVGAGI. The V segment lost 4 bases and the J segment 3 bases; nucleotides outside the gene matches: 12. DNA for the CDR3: TGTGCCAGCAGTTTGAGCGGACTAGCGGGAGTTTTGGACTACAATGAGCAGTTCTTC. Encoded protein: CASSLSGLAGVLDYNEQFF.